This T cell receptor beta chain was identified in a study of OX40 agonist ivuxolimab in advanced cancers. TCRdb's copy holds only in-frame clones and misses some; the assay was immunoSEQ multiplex PCR. This table has around 80,000 clones, around 86% appearing once. General observations from the study: Among the nonresponders, some also had low normalized T-cell clonal expansion.

V lost 0 bases to trimming and J lost 0 bases, with 9 bases between them. The CDR3 has 17 residues. Germline V gene sequence: CDR1 MDHEN, CDR2 SYDVKM. Concerning this clone: Its antigen is not identified.

The sample was CD4+ or CD8+ T cells sorted from blood, taken in a trial of the OX40 agonist ivuxolimab. The chain carries TRBV28 and TRBJ2-6; D not resolved. The receptor was derived from an adult with an advanced solid tumor such as melanoma, head and neck, liver or kidney cancer. The CDR3: CASSLWGRRSGANVLTF. CDR3 in DNA: TGTGCCAGCAGTTTATGGGGCCGCCGCTCTGGGGCCAACGTCCTGACTTTC.